This T cell receptor beta chain was obtained from a study of PD-1 blockade in classical Hodgkin lymphoma. TCRdb keeps only in-frame clones here, not all; method: immunoSEQ multiplex PCR. The sample lists around 65,000 clones; approximately 88% were seen once. Brentuximab vedotin exposure varied, and every patient relapsed after autologous stem cell transplantation. The patients, who had relapsed/refractory classical Hodgkin lymphoma, achieved best responses of complete response, partial response or progressive disease. Germline V gene lookup returns CDR1 GTSNPN and CDR2 SVGIG (reference sequence). This CDR3 is built from 15 residues. The V and J ends lost 4 bases and 8 bases respectively, with 23 bases between them. This clone occurred a few times.

The chain combines TRBV30 with TRBJ1-2, with TRBD1 as a possible D gene (6 bases). This TCR was recovered from a human donor with classical Hodgkin lymphoma. The sample consisted of peripheral blood mononuclear cells (PBMCs), taken at baseline. CDR3 sequence reads: CAWKEDSLSASGYTF. DNA for the CDR3: TGTGCCTGGAAGGAGGACAGCTTATCCGCCTCCGGCTACACCTTC.